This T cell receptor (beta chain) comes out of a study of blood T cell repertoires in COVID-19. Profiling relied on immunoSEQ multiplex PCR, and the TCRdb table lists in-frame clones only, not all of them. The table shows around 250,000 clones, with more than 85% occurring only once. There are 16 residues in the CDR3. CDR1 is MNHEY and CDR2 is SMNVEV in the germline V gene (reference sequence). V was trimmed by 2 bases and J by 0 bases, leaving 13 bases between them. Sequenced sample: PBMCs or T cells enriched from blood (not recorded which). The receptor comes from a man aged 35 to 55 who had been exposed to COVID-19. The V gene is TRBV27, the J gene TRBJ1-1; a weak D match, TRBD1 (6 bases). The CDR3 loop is CASSLVRGGLNTEAFF. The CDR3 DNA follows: TGTGCCAGCAGTTTAGTGCGGGGGGGGCTGAACACTGAAGCTTTCTTT.